This is a list of T cell receptor beta chains from one sample in a study of cytomegalovirus exposure and HLA in healthy donors. Produced via immunoSEQ multiplex PCR; TCRdb's table is partial and in-frame only. This table has 150,000 to 200,000 clones, roughly 80% appearing once. The sequenced material came from PBMCs. All receptors come from a woman aged 18-29 years in good health and CMV-seronegative. Both conserved end residues are part of each CDR3. Each record gives: clone size, J gene, D gene, CDR3 length, V gene, CDR3 DNA, CDR3 protein. The D gene is left open where the match is weak. A row's size may be missing; if present it is once, few, many or a size class.

>-|TRBJ2-3|TRBD1|13|TRBV30
TGTGCCTGGGGACGGGACAGCGCAGATACGCAGTATTTT
CAWGRDSADTQYF
>few|TRBJ2-2|-|13|TRBV7-9
TGTGCCAGCAGCTCCCCCCGGACCGGGGAGCTGTTTTTT
CASSSPRTGELFF
>-|TRBJ2-3|TRBD2|20|TRBV4-2
TGTGCCAGCAGCCAAGATCCTGGGACTAGCGGGAGGGCCGGGACAGATACGCAGTATTTT
CASSQDPGTSGRAGTDTQYF
>-|TRBJ2-1|-|14|TRBV18
TGTGCCAGCTCACCAGACCGAGGAGGCACTGAGCAGTTCTTC
CASSPDRGGTEQFF
>few|TRBJ2-1|TRBD2|15|TRBV9
TGTGCCAGCAGCGCGACTAGCGGGAGAACTAATGAGCAGTTCTTC
CASSATSGRTNEQFF
>-|TRBJ1-1|TRBD1|16|TRBV11-2
TGTGCCAGCAGCTTAGGAACAGGGGATAATTGGGCTGAAGCTTTCTTT
CASSLGTGDNWAEAFF
>-|TRBJ2-7|TRBD2|13|TRBV25-1
TGTGCCAGCAGTGGGACTAGCCGGTACGAGCAGTACTTC
CASSGTSRYEQYF
>-|TRBJ2-1|-|13|TRBV27
TGTGCCAGCACTCGGCGGGACTACAATGAGCAGTTCTTC
CASTRRDYNEQFF
>-|TRBJ2-3|TRBD2|14|TRBV29-1
TGCAGCCTTAGGACTAGCGGACTCACAGATACGCAGTATTTT
CSLRTSGLTDTQYF
>-|TRBJ2-7|TRBD1|17|TRBV7-8
TGTGCCAGCAGCTTAGGATTCGGGACAGGGGAATCCTACGAGCAGTACTTC
CASSLGFGTGESYEQYF
>-|TRBJ2-1|TRBD2|15|TRBV9
TGTGCCAGCAGCGTAGGGGCTAGCGGGAGTCTTGAGCAGTTCTTC
CASSVGASGSLEQFF
>-|TRBJ2-2|-|16|TRBV9
TGTGCCAGCAGCGTAGCTGTAGCGGTTCTCACCGGGGAGCTGTTTTTT
CASSVAVAVLTGELFF
>-|TRBJ2-7|TRBD1|14|TRBV11-2
TGTGCCAGCAGCGCGACAGGGGGCCCTCGGGAGCAGTACTTC
CASSATGGPREQYF
>-|TRBJ2-3|-|12|TRBV29-1
TGCAGCGTTGCGGGAGCCACAGATACGCAGTATTTT
CSVAGATDTQYF
>-|TRBJ2-3|-|13|TRBV7-9
TGTGCCAGCAGCTCGGGACTTCCCGATACGCAGTATTTT
CASSSGLPDTQYF
>-|TRBJ2-1|-|14|TRBV6-6
TGTGCCAGCAGTTATGAGCCCTCCTACAATGAGCAGTTCTTC
CASSYEPSYNEQFF
>-|TRBJ2-5|TRBD2|15|TRBV15
TGTGCCACCAGCCCTCGGGGGGGGCACCAAGAGACCCAGTACTTC
CATSPRGGHQETQYF
>-|TRBJ1-1|TRBD1|14|TRBV29-1
TGCAGCGTTGGGGACAGGGTTTTCACCACTGAAGCTTTCTTT
CSVGDRVFTTEAFF
>-|TRBJ2-3|-|15|TRBV11-2
TGTGCCAGCAGCTTAATCGAGCGGGCCACAGATACGCAGTATTTT
CASSLIERATDTQYF
>-|TRBJ1-2|TRBD1|14|TRBV7-9
TGTGCCAGCAGCCCAGGACAGGGGTTAGATGGCTACACCTTC
CASSPGQGLDGYTF
>-|TRBJ2-3|-|14|TRBV7-9
TGTGCCAGCAGCTTATTGGTAGGGGCAGATACGCAGTATTTT
CASSLLVGADTQYF